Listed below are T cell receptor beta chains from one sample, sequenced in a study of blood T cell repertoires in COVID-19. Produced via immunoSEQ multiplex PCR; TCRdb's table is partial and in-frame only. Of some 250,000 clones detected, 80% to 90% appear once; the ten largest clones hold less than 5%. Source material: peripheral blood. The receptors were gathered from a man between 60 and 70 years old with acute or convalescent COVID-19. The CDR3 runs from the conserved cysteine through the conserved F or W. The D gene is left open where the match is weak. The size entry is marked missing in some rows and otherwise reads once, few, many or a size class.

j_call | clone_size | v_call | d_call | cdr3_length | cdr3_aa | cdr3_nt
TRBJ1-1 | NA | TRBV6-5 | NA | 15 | CASSYGPPSGTEAFF | TGTGCCAGCAGTTACGGGCCCCCCTCCGGCACTGAAGCTTTCTTT
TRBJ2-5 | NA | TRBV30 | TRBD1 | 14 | CAWSVLDRGETQYF | TGTGCCTGGAGTGTACTGGACAGGGGAGAGACCCAGTACTTC
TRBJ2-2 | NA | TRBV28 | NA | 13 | CASRQGFTGELFF | TGTGCCAGCAGGCAGGGCTTCACCGGGGAGCTGTTTTTT
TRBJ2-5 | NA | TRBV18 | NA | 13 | CASSNAVAGTQYF | TGTGCCAGCTCAAATGCGGTCGCGGGGACCCAGTACTTC
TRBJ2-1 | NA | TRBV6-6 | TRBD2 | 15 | CASTTYSGRYNEQFF | TGTGCCAGCACCACGTACAGCGGGAGGTACAATGAGCAGTTCTTC
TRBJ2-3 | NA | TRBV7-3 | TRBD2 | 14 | CASSRTSYTDTQYF | TGTGCCAGCAGCCGGACTAGCTACACAGATACGCAGTATTTT
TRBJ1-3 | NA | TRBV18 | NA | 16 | CASSPNIPGPGNTIYF | TGTGCCAGCTCACCGAACATTCCAGGGCCTGGAAACACCATATATTTT
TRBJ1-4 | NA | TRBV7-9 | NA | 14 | CASSLQWIEGKLFF | TGTGCCAGCAGCTTACAATGGATTGAGGGAAAACTGTTTTTT
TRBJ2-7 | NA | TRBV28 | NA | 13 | CASSSGKPYEQYF | TGTGCCAGCAGTTCCGGGAAACCCTACGAGCAGTACTTC
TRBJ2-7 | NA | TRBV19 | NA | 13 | CASSTTSSYEQYF | TGTGCCAGTAGTACCACGAGCTCCTACGAGCAGTACTTC
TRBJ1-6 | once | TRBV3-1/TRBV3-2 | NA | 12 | CASSPPDSPLHF | TGTGCCAGCAGCCCCCCCGATTCACCCCTCCACTTT
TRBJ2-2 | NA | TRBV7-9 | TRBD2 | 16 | CASSSGLAGAYGELFF | TGTGCCAGCAGCTCCGGACTAGCGGGGGCCTACGGGGAGCTGTTTTTT
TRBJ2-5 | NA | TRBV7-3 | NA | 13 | CASSSNSQETQYF | TGTGCCAGCAGTTCCAACTCCCAAGAGACCCAGTACTTC
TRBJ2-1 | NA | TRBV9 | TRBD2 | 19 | CASSVVGLAGASVYNEQFF | TGTGCCAGCAGCGTGGTGGGACTAGCGGGAGCATCCGTGTACAATGAGCAGTTCTTC
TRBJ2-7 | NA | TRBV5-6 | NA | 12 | CASSFGGSEQYF | TGTGCCAGCAGCTTTGGGGGGAGCGAGCAGTACTTC
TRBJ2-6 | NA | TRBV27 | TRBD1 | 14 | CASSGTAGANVLTF | TGTGCCAGCAGCGGGACAGCTGGGGCCAACGTCCTGACTTTC
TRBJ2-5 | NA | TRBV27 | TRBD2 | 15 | CASSKGLAGEETQYF | TGTGCCAGCAGTAAAGGACTAGCGGGAGAGGAGACCCAGTACTTC
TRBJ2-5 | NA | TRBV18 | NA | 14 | CASSNGVQVETQYF | TGTGCCAGCTCAAACGGGGTCCAGGTAGAGACCCAGTACTTC
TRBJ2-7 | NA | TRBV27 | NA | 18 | CASSLYSVARDTSYEQYF | TGTGCCAGCAGTTTATATAGCGTGGCGAGAGACACCTCCTACGAGCAGTACTTC
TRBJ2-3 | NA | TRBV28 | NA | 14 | CASSLPSSTDTQYF | TGTGCCAGCAGTTTACCTTCTAGCACAGATACGCAGTATTTT
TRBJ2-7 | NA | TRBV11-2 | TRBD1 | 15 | CASSSPGQGKLEQYF | TGTGCCAGCAGTTCACCGGGACAGGGTAAACTCGAGCAGTACTTC
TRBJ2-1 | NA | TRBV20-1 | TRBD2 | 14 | CSASLAGGRNEQFF | TGCAGTGCTAGTTTAGCGGGAGGGAGGAATGAGCAGTTCTTC
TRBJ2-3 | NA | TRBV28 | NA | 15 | CASSFARSGSDTQYF | TGTGCCAGCAGTTTCGCCCGGAGTGGGTCCGATACGCAGTATTTT
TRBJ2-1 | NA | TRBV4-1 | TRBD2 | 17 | CASSQDQELAGWNEQFF | TGCGCCAGCAGCCAAGATCAAGAACTAGCGGGATGGAATGAGCAGTTCTTC
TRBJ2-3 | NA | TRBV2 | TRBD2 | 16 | CASRDLSGLGTDTQYF | TGTGCCAGCAGAGACCTTAGCGGGTTGGGGACAGATACGCAGTATTTT
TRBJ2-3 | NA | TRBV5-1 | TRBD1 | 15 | CASSPGTGLRDTQYF | TGCGCCAGCAGCCCCGGGACAGGGTTAAGAGATACGCAGTATTTT
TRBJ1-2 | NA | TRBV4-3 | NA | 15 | CASSQDAQGSYGYTF | TGCGCCAGCAGCCAAGATGCGCAGGGCTCCTATGGCTACACCTTC
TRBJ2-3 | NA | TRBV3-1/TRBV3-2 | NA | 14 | CASSQKGGRHTQYF | TGTGCCAGCAGCCAAAAGGGGGGGCGACATACGCAGTATTTT
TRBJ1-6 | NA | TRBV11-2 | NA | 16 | CASSLIRAGKSSPLHF | TGTGCCAGCAGCTTAATAAGGGCAGGGAAAAGCTCACCCCTCCACTTT
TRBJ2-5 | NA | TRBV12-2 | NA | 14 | CASRLVLARETQYF | TGTGCAAGTCGCTTAGTACTAGCGAGGGAGACCCAGTACTTC
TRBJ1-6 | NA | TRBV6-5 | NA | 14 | CASSRQDVNSPLHF | TGTGCCAGCAGTCGACAGGACGTTAATTCACCCCTCCACTTT
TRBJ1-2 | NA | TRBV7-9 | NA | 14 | CASSPDSQVYGYTF | TGTGCCAGCAGCCCCGACAGCCAAGTCTATGGCTACACCTTC
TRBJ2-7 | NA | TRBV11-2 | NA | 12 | CASSSQGYEQYF | TGTGCCAGCAGCTCACAGGGCTACGAGCAGTACTTC
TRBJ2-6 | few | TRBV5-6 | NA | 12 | CASSSSANVLTF | TGTGCCAGCAGCTCTAGCGCCAACGTCCTGACTTTC
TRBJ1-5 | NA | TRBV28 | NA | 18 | CASSLLTGQFYSNQPQHF | TGTGCCAGCAGTTTGCTCACAGGACAGTTTTATAGCAATCAGCCCCAGCATTTT
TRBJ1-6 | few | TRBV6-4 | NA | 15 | CASSDHLGGSSPLHF | TGTGCCAGCAGTGACCACCTGGGAGGAAGTTCACCCCTCCACTTT
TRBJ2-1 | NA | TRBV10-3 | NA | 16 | CAITGEGSLSYNEQFF | TGTGCCATCACGGGGGAAGGGTCCCTCTCCTACAATGAGCAGTTCTTC
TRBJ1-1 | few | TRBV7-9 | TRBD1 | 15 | CASSLVGSGGTEAFF | TGTGCCAGCAGCTTGGTGGGGTCAGGGGGTACTGAAGCTTTCTTT
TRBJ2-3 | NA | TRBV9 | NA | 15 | CASSGARVRADTQYF | TGTGCCAGCAGCGGTGCCCGGGTTCGGGCAGATACGCAGTATTTT
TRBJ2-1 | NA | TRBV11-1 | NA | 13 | CASSWGPNNEQFF | TGTGCCAGCAGCTGGGGGCCAAACAATGAGCAGTTCTTC
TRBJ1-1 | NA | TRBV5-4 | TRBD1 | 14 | CASSFSTGGREAFF | TGTGCCAGCAGCTTCTCTACAGGGGGGAGGGAAGCTTTCTTT
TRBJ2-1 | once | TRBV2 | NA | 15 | CASSAGTPGVDEQFF | TGTGCCAGCAGTGCCGGGACCCCGGGGGTCGATGAGCAGTTCTTC
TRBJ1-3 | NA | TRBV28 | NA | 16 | CASSPPGTLSGNTIYF | TGTGCCAGCAGCCCCCCGGGGACACTCTCTGGAAACACCATATATTTT
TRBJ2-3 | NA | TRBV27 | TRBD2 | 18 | CASSQPSGSYKAADTQYF | TGTGCCAGCAGTCAACCTAGCGGGAGCTACAAAGCGGCAGATACGCAGTATTTT
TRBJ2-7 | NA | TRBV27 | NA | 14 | CASSPQGGADGQYF | TGTGCCAGCAGTCCACAAGGTGGGGCAGATGGGCAGTACTTC